This entry is about one T cell receptor beta chain. Its specificity is unknown. These data originate in a study of PD-1 blockade in classical Hodgkin lymphoma. Study-level findings and limits: Complete responders matched newly diagnosed patients in baseline diversity. Exclusion was applied to patients who started nivolumab under 1 year after ASCT. CD4+ but not CD8+ TCR diversity rose significantly by C4D1.

Regarding time point: cycle 4 day 1 (C4D1), after five to seven weeks of nivolumab. All trial patients relapsed after autologous stem cell transplantation. Complete response, partial response or progressive disease was recorded as best response. Germline CDR1 reads MNHNS; CDR2 reads SASEGT. This CDR3 has 15 amino acids. J gave up 3 bases and V 4 bases, and 6 bases lay outside the gene matches. Clones were sequenced by immunoSEQ multiplex PCR, and TCRdb holds only the in-frame ones, with some missing. The top ten hold around 20% of the sample, which has some 110,000 clones, over 85% seen once. The material was peripheral blood mononuclear cells (PBMCs), obtained before the fourth cycle of nivolumab. V gene TRBV6-1 combines with J gene TRBJ1-5; 7 bases are shared with TRBD1. This sequence was found in a human donor with classical Hodgkin lymphoma. CDR3 region: CASSGQGFANQPQHF. Written as DNA, the CDR3 is TGTGCCAGCAGTGGACAGGGTTTTGCCAATCAGCCCCAGCATTTT.